These 23 T cell receptor beta chains share one sample of origin, sequenced in a study of naive and memory T cell subsets. Alpha and beta constant region primers primed reverse transcription for blood and skin samples. TCRdb independently ran MiXCR on the UMI-ligation and nested PCR reads; one entry per CDR3 protein. The repertoire holds around 20,000 distinct CDR3 sequences, with approximately 9.7% as singletons. The treatment: skin biopsy from PPD injection site in Mantoux-positive individual. Unsorted total RNA, about 1 to 1000 ng, was DNase treated before reverse transcription. This sample comprised skin, obtained from a tuberculin skin test site. These receptors originate from an adult in good health.

The chain has TRBV6-5 and TRBJ1-3, with 7 bases fitting TRBD1. The V segment lost 2 bases and the J segment 4 bases; nucleotides outside the gene matches: 5. The CDR3 has 15 residues. CDR1 and CDR2 (germline): MNHEY, SVGAGI. CDR3 loop: CASSYQGGAGNTIYF. As DNA, the CDR3 is TGTGCCAGCAGTTACCAAGGGGGCGCCGGAAACACCATATATTTT.

The chain uses TRBV20-1 and TRBJ2-1, with D perhaps matching TRBD2 (5 bases). CDR1 is DFQATT and CDR2 is SNEGSKA in the germline V gene (reference sequence). With 4 bases removed from V and 5 bases from J, the gap between germline ends came to 24 bases. CDR3 length equals 17 residues. The CDR3 region has the DNA TGCAGTGCTAACCGTTTCGGAGTGGGGAGTTCCCACAATGAGCAGTTCTTC. Protein product: CSANRFGVGSSHNEQFF.

This clonotype was recorded many times. The rearrangement joins TRBV20-1 to TRBJ2-7; the D is unclear. The CDR3 length is 12 residues. The germline V gene encodes CDR1 DFQATT and CDR2 SNEGSKA (reference sequence). With 2 bases removed from V and 2 bases from J, the gap between germline ends came to 7 bases. The CDR3 sequence is CSARQRTYEQYF. In DNA, the CDR3 is TGCAGTGCTAGACAGCGTACCTACGAGCAGTACTTC.

This clonotype has a count of ten or more. The chain couples TRBV7-6 to TRBJ2-1; the D gene is possibly TRBD2 (9 bases). CDR1 and CDR2 from the germline V gene are SGHVS and FNYEAQ. This CDR3 comprises 20 residues. The germline V and J ends were trimmed by 5 bases and 3 bases, with 29 bases remaining between them. The CDR3 protein is CASSLRTGTSPKSDYNEQFF. In DNA form, the CDR3 reads TGTGCCAGCAGCCTTAGGACAGGGACTAGCCCCAAGTCTGACTACAATGAGCAGTTCTTC.

This clonotype is classed as medium-sized. The chain is built from TRBV6-2 or TRBV6-3 and TRBJ2-4; maybe TRBD2 (5 bases). Germline values: CDR1 MNHEY, CDR2 SVGEGT. V was shortened by 2 bases and J by 16 bases, with 18 bases between the two germline ends. The CDR3 loop spans 13 amino acids. The CDR3 here is CASSYHLAPTLYF. DNA of the CDR3: TGTGCCAGCAGTTACCACCTAGCTCCGACCCTTTACTTC.

This clonotype was picked up many times. V usage is TRBV7-2 and J usage is TRBJ2-1, with 7 bases matching TRBD1. Looked up from germline, CDR1 is SGHTA and CDR2 is FQGNSA. J lost 5 bases, V lost 5 bases, and 6 bases had no gene match. The CDR3 is 14 amino acids. In nucleotides, the CDR3 is TGTGCCAGCAGCCCACGACAGGGAAACAATGAGCAGTTCTTC. Amino acids: CASSPRQGNNEQFF.

Note on this clonotype: A much larger clone differs from this one at a single base, so this may be a read error. V and J are TRBV7-3 and TRBJ2-1; 9 positions match TRBD2. This CDR3 is built from 15 residues. CDR1 is SGHTA, CDR2 FQGTGA, per germline. CDR3 bases: TGTGCCAGCAGCTTAGGAGGCGGGAGGGCCGTTGAGCGGTTCTTC. Its protein product is CASSLGGGRAVERFF.

This clonotype was found many times. The chain carries TRBV12-3 or TRBV12-4 and TRBJ1-1, with D tentatively TRBD1 (5 bases). Deletions cut 3 bases from V and 11 bases from J, with 19 bases between. The CDR3 sequence is 14 residues long. CDR3 protein: CASSFDPGHEMAFF. The CDR3 bases are TGTGCCAGCAGTTTCGATCCGGGGCACGAGATGGCTTTCTTT.

This clonotype was picked up many times. The rearrangement joins TRBV20-1 to TRBJ2-7; 8 nucleotides agree with TRBD1. Trimming at V came to 3 bases and at J to 5 bases, leaving 12 bases not matched to a gene. The germline gives CDR1 DFQATT, CDR2 SNEGSKA (reference sequence). The length of the CDR3 is 15 residues. The CDR3 loop is CSASNPGQGRNEQYF. The CDR3 DNA reads as TGCAGTGCTAGTAACCCCGGACAGGGAAGAAACGAGCAGTACTTC.

The chain combines TRBV20-1 with TRBJ2-7; TRBD1 is a possible D gene (5 bases). Between the trimmed V and J ends, which lost 5 bases and 5 bases, there was a span of 19 bases. The germline CDR1 and CDR2 sequences are DFQATT and SNEGSKA (reference sequence). There are 14 residues in the CDR3. Written as DNA, the CDR3 is TGCAGTGCTGATTTTCAAGGGCAGGGCGACGAGCAGTACTTC. Translated, it gives CSADFQGQGDEQYF.

This clonotype appeared a few times. The chain employs TRBV3-1 and TRBJ2-3; 9 bases are a match to TRBD2. V was pared by 0 bases and J by 3 bases, with 10 bases of the junction left unmatched. The CDR3 runs to 18 residues. CDR1 is LGHDT, CDR2 YNNKEL, per germline (reference sequence). The DNA of the CDR3 is TGTGCCAGCAGCCAAGATCCTATTGGGACTAGCCAAACAGATACGCAGTATTTT. Encoded protein: CASSQDPIGTSQTDTQYF.

The CDR3 DNA is TGTGCCAGCAGTTACTATAACCCTTGGGATACGCAGTATTTT. Protein: CASSYYNPWDTQYF. The chain links TRBV6-2 or TRBV6-3 to TRBJ2-3; no definite D call. Trimming left V 1 base short and J 6 bases short, with 11 bases between. This CDR3 region has 14 residues. Germline V gene lookup returns CDR1 MNHEY and CDR2 SVGEGT.

This clonotype was detected a few times. The rearrangement links TRBV7-2 to TRBJ1-1, with D uncertain. Trimming cost V 5 bases and J 6 bases, with 7 bases left between them. Per the germline V gene, CDR1 is SGHTA and CDR2 is FQGNSA. This CDR3 is 11 amino acids long. This CDR3 is CASSPRSEAFF. For the CDR3, the DNA is TGTGCCAGCAGCCCCCGCTCTGAAGCTTTCTTT.

This clonotype was counted many times. The rearrangement uses TRBV20-1 and TRBJ2-4; D might be TRBD1 (6 bases). The CDR3 runs to 15 residues. CDR1 DFQATT and CDR2 SNEGSKA come from the germline V gene (reference sequence). V lost 1 base to trimming and J lost 4 bases, with 14 bases between them. CDR3 nucleotides: TGCAGTGCTAGAGTTTGGACAGCCAGGAAAAACATTCAGTACTTC. Translating it yields CSARVWTARKNIQYF.

The sample holds many counts of this clonotype. V is TRBV14 and J is TRBJ2-3, with 7 bases matching TRBD1. After removal of 4 bases from V and 8 bases from J, the junction contained 6 bases not matched to a gene. Germline CDR1 SGHDN, CDR2 FVKESK. This CDR3 region has 13 residues. CDR3 DNA: TGTGCCAGCAGCCTGACAGGGCCAGGTACGCAGTATTTT. Translation: CASSLTGPGTQYF.

This clonotype was counted a few times. This rearrangement joins TRBV6-5 to TRBJ1-4, with a weak D call TRBD1 (6 bases). The CDR3 extends over 16 amino acids. V lost 4 bases and J lost 7, with 19 bases in between. The germline CDR1 and CDR2 sequences are MNHEY and SVGAGI. The CDR3 region is CASSSGQSSCSEKLFF. CDR3 DNA: TGTGCCAGCAGTTCCGGACAGTCGAGTTGTAGTGAAAAACTGTTTTTT.

This clonotype was recorded once. The chain is built from TRBV7-2 and TRBJ1-2; the match to TRBD1 covers 8 bases. Germline V gives CDR1 SGHTA, CDR2 FQGNSA. The CDR3 extends over 15 amino acids. V shed 1 base, J shed 4 bases, and the junction held 5 bases outside the gene matches. The CDR3 coding sequence is TGTGCCAGCAGCTTAGTTCCGGACAGGGCCTATGGCTACACCTTC. Amino acids: CASSLVPDRAYGYTF.

In its sample, this clonotype is medium-sized. The gene calls are TRBV4-1 and TRBJ2-5; D not resolved. CDR3 length equals 15 residues. Trimming removed 4 bases at V and 2 bases at J, with 14 bases between. Germline V lookup: CDR1 MGHRA, CDR2 YSYEKL. CDR3 loop: CASSPLWQSQETQYF. CDR3 nucleotide sequence: TGCGCCAGCAGCCCGCTTTGGCAGTCACAAGAGACCCAGTACTTC.

This clonotype showed up just a few times. The CDR3 region is CASSPSHGGGLAGELFF. In DNA form, the CDR3 reads TGTGCCAGCAGCCCCTCCCATGGGGGGGGTTTGGCCGGGGAGCTGTTTTTT. The chain uses TRBV2 and TRBJ2-2; 7 nucleotides line up with TRBD2. Germline CDR1 reads SNHLY; CDR2 reads FYNNEI. Trimming took 6 bases from V and 6 from J; bases not matched to a gene: 16. The CDR3 spans 17 residues.

The chain uses TRBV7-8 and TRBJ2-1; 10 bases fit TRBD2. The junction had 10 bases not matched to a gene; V was cut back by 5 bases and J by 9 bases. The germline CDR1 and CDR2 sequences are SGHVS and FQNEAQ. The CDR3 consists of 15 residues. In DNA form, the CDR3 reads TGTGCCAGCAGCCCAACAGAACTAGCGGGGACTGAGCAGTTCTTC. This sequence encodes CASSPTELAGTEQFF.

A few counts support this clonotype. The rearrangement links TRBV7-9 to TRBJ2-7; D remains ambiguous. The CDR3 covers 14 residues. Between the trimmed V and J ends, which lost 0 bases and 4 bases, there was a span of 10 bases. Germline values: CDR1 SEHNR, CDR2 FQNEAQ (reference sequence). The CDR3 region is CASSLAPEKYEQYF. The DNA of the CDR3 is TGTGCCAGCAGCTTAGCCCCAGAGAAATACGAGCAGTACTTC.

This clonotype was recorded at least ten times. The rearrangement links TRBV7-2 to TRBJ2-4; D uncertain. CDR3 size: 15 residues. V was cut by 5 bases and J by 0 bases, with 11 bases left in between. Germline V lookup: CDR1 SGHTA, CDR2 FQGNSA. CDR3 sequence (DNA): TGTGCCAGCAGCCGTGTGACTCTAGCCAAAAACATTCAGTACTTC. This translates into CASSRVTLAKNIQYF.

The chain has TRBV10-3 and TRBJ1-1; no definite D call. Germline assignment: CDR1 ENHRY and CDR2 SYGVKD. Trimming left V 4 bases short and J 1 base short, with 10 bases between. CDR3 length: 14 amino acids. The chain's CDR3 is CAISGPGSNTEAFF. The CDR3 region has the DNA TGTGCCATCAGTGGTCCAGGCTCGAACACTGAAGCTTTCTTT.